Below, 11 T cell receptor beta chains from the same sample are listed, as sequenced in a study of T cell changes during pregnancy in multiple sclerosis. Data came from immunoSEQ multiplex PCR; TCRdb stores just in-frame clones and leaves some out. The data contain about 60,000 clones, 91% of them singletons. This sample comprised CD4+ T cells from peripheral blood mononuclear cells, obtained in the first trimester of pregnancy. The receptors derive from a female donor with multiple sclerosis, enrolled in a pregnancy study.

The rearrangement links TRBV5-1 to TRBJ2-3, with 10 bases lining up with TRBD2. Germline V CDR1 and CDR2: SGHRS, YFSETQ. The ends lost 0 bases at V and 3 bases at J; junction bases unmatched: 7. The CDR3 loop spans 17 amino acids. The CDR3 DNA reads as TGCGCCAGCAGCTTGGACCCCAGCGGGGGGGCGACAGATACGCAGTATTTT. This encodes CASSLDPSGGATDTQYF. The whole variable domain, filled in from reference TRBV5-1 and TRBJ2-3, reads KAGVTQTPRYLIKTRGQQVTLSCSPISGHRSVSWYQQTPGQGLQFLFEYFSETQRNKGNFPGRFSGRQFSNSRSEMNVSTLELGDSALYLCASSLDPSGGATDTQYFGPGTRLTVL.

This sequence joins TRBV5-1 and TRBJ2-1; perhaps TRBD2 as D (6 bases). The germline V gene has CDR1 SGHRS and CDR2 YFSETQ. This CDR3 spans 16 amino acids. V gave up 0 bases and J gave up 2 bases, with 12 bases separating them. The CDR3 DNA reads TGCGCCAGCAGCTTGGTCGGGGGAAGGGCCTACAATGAGCAGTTCTTC. As protein: CASSLVGGRAYNEQFF. The whole variable domain, remainder taken from reference TRBV5-1 and TRBJ2-1, is KAGVTQTPRYLIKTRGQQVTLSCSPISGHRSVSWYQQTPGQGLQFLFEYFSETQRNKGNFPGRFSGRQFSNSRSEMNVSTLELGDSALYLCASSLVGGRAYNEQFFGPGTRLTVL.

The chain has TRBV7-3 and TRBJ1-2, with D possibly matching TRBD1 (5 bases). This CDR3 is built from 15 residues. The ends were cut back, 5 bases at V and 4 bases at J, with 17 bases in the middle. From germline, CDR1 is SGHTA and CDR2 FQGTGA. The CDR3 coding sequence is TGTGCCAGCAGCCCCGAGCAGGGATCGGCCTATGGCTACACCTTC. Translated: CASSPEQGSAYGYTF.

The chain carries TRBV6-5 and TRBJ2-7, with D possibly being TRBD1 (6 bases). Trimming left V 2 bases short and J 4 bases short, with 18 bases between. CDR1 MNHEY and CDR2 SVGAGI come from the germline V gene. The CDR3 consists of 16 residues. Here the CDR3 DNA reads TGTGCCAGCAGTTACCAAATCTTCGGGACACCTTACGAGCAGTACTTC. This encodes CASSYQIFGTPYEQYF.

The chain uses TRBV7-2 and TRBJ1-2, with 8 bases that match TRBD1. The CDR3 length is 14 residues. Germline CDR1 reads SGHTA; CDR2 reads FQGNSA. The V gene end was trimmed by 5 bases and the J gene end by 5 bases; junction bases not matched to a gene: 7. The CDR3 reads CASSIQGGYYGYTF. CDR3 coding DNA: TGTGCCAGCAGCATACAGGGGGGATATTATGGCTACACCTTC. The variable domain in full, with the rest retrieved from reference TRBV7-2 and TRBJ1-2, is GAGVSQSPSNKVTEKGKDVELRCDPISGHTALYWYRQSLGQGLEFLIYFQGNSAPDKSGLPSDRFSAERTGGSVSTLTIQRTQQEDSAVYLCASSIQGGYYGYTFGSGTRLTVV.

The chain is built from TRBV10-3 and TRBJ1-5; a weak D match, TRBD1 (5 bases). Germline CDR1 is ENHRY and CDR2 is SYGVKD. Trimming took off 11 bases at V and 0 bases at J, with 14 bases between the two ends. The CDR3 runs to 14 residues. CDR3 sequence (DNA): TGTGCCTCCGCCCAGGGTGATAGCAATCAGCCCCAGCATTTT. It encodes CASAQGDSNQPQHF.

The chain recombines TRBV5-6 with TRBJ2-4, with D unclear. V was shortened by 1 base and J by 2 bases, with 13 bases between the two germline ends. This CDR3 is built from 16 residues. Per the germline V gene, CDR1 is SGHDT and CDR2 is YYEEEE. CDR3 DNA: TGTGCCAGCAGCTTGCGACCGCCCAGGCCCAAAAACATTCAGTACTTC. It encodes CASSLRPPRPKNIQYF.

The CDR3 nucleotides are TGTGCCAGCAGTGAGGCTGGCAGGGTTACACCCCTCCACTTT. Protein: CASSEAGRVTPLHF. The J gene is TRBJ1-6, the V gene TRBV2; weak D call: TRBD1 (5 bases). V was cut by 3 bases and J by 11 bases, with 14 bases left in between. Per germline, CDR1 SNHLY and CDR2 FYNNEI. The CDR3 has 14 amino acids.

The gene calls are TRBV6-5 and TRBJ2-1, with D possibly matching TRBD1 (5 bases). With 6 bases removed from V and 5 bases from J, the gap between germline ends came to 17 bases. This CDR3 contains 15 residues. Germline V gene sequence: CDR1 MNHEY, CDR2 SVGAGI. CDR3 in amino acids: CASSPALGANNEQFF. The DNA of the CDR3 is TGTGCCAGCAGCCCCGCGCTAGGGGCTAACAATGAGCAGTTCTTC.

This chain joins TRBV29-1 and TRBJ1-2; a weak D match, TRBD1 (6 bases). This CDR3 contains 13 residues. The V gene's germline CDR1 is SQVTM and CDR2 ANQGSEA. The V end lost 7 bases, the J end lost 6 bases, and 18 bases lay between the germline ends. CDR3 residues: CSAEKDAGDGYTF. DNA of the CDR3: TGCAGCGCAGAGAAGGATGCAGGGGATGGCTACACCTTC.

As DNA, the CDR3 is TGTGCCAGCAGCTTGGCGTCGCAGGGGCTTAATTCACCCCTCCACTTT. Translated, it gives CASSLASQGLNSPLHF. The chain joins TRBV5-5 to TRBJ1-6, with a possible D match to TRBD1 (6 bases). Germline V CDR1 and CDR2: SGHKS, YYEKEE (reference sequence). V was pared by 0 bases and J by 6 bases, with 13 bases between. The CDR3 extends over 16 amino acids. Based on the CDR3 plus reference TRBV5-5 and TRBJ1-6, the full variable domain is DAGVTQSPTHLIKTRGQQVTLRCSPISGHKSVSWYQQVLGQGPQFIFQYYEKEERGRGNFPDRFSARQFPNYSSELNVNALLLGDSALYLCASSLASQGLNSPLHFGNGTRLTVT.